This T cell receptor beta chain appears in the sequencing data of a study of memory CD4+ T cells and cytomegalovirus serostatus. Study-level information: This sample comes from healthy Belgian adults, 9 CMV seropositive, 24 seronegative.

The data were produced by immunoSEQ multiplex PCR, yet TCRdb's version contains in-frame clones alone and is incomplete. The data contain 40,000 to 60,000 clones, about three quarters of them singletons. Single viable CD3+CD4+CD8-CD45RO+ cells were sorted as the memory CD4+ T cells. The CDR3 sequence is 16 residues long. The V segment lost 6 bases and the J segment 4 bases; nucleotides outside the gene matches: 7. Germline V gene sequence: CDR1 SNHLY, CDR2 FYNNEI. The rearrangement links TRBV2 to TRBJ2-2; 11 bases fit TRBD2. The TCR sequence derives from an adult in good health and CMV-seronegative. The sequenced material came from memory CD4+ T cells from blood. CDR3 protein: CASRVGLAGTTGELFF. The CDR3 bases are TGTGCCAGCAGGGTTGGACTAGCGGGTACCACCGGGGAGCTGTTTTTT.